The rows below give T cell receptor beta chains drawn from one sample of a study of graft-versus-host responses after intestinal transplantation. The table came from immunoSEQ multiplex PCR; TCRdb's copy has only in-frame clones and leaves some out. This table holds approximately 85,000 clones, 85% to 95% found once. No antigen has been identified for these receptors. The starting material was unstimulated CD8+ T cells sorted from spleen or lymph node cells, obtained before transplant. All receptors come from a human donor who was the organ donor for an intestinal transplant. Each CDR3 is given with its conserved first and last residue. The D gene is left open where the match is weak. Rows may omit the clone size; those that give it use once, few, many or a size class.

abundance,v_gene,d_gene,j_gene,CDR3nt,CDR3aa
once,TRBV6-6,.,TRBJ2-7,TGTGCCAGCAGCCGGAGCTCCTACGAGCAGTACTTC,CASSRSSYEQYF
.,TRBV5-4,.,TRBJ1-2,TGTGCCAGCAGCTTAATGGGGCGTGGCTACACCTTC,CASSLMGRGYTF
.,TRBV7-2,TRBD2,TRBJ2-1,TGTGCCAGCAGCTTATGGGAGGGACTAGCGGCCTATGAGCAGTTCTTC,CASSLWEGLAAYEQFF
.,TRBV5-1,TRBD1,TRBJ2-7,TGCGCCAGCAGCGCGGGGACAGGGGAGGGCTACGAGCAGTACTTC,CASSAGTGEGYEQYF
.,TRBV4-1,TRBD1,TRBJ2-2,TGCGCCAGCAGCCCGCCCCCAGACAGGGGGCCACGGAGGGGGGAGCTGTTTTTT,CASSPPPDRGPRRGELFF
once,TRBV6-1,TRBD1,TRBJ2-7,TGTGCCAGCAGTGAAAGGGGACAGGTCAAACACGAGCAGTACTTC,CASSERGQVKHEQYF
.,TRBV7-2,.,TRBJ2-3,TGTGCCAGCAGCTTAGGGGCGGGAACAGATACGCAGTATTTT,CASSLGAGTDTQYF
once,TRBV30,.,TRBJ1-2,TGTGCCTGGAGTGTTTGGGCGTATGGCTACACCTTC,CAWSVWAYGYTF
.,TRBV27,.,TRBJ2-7,TGTGCCAGCAGCTCTGGGGTAGGGCTAGCGAACGAGCAGTACTTC,CASSSGVGLANEQYF
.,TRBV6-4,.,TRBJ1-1,TGTGCCAGCAGTGGGCTAGGGACTGAAGCTTTCTTT,CASSGLGTEAFF
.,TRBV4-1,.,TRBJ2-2,TGCGCCAGCAGCCAAGATGTGACCGGGGAGCTGTTTTTT,CASSQDVTGELFF
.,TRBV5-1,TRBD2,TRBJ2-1,TGCGCCAGCAAGGTTAGAACTAGCGGGAGTCTCGGATCCTACAATGAGCAGTTCTTC,CASKVRTSGSLGSYNEQFF
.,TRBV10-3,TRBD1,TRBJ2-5,TGTGCCACCCGACAGGGAACCAAAAGGGTGGGGCAGTACTTC,CATRQGTKRVGQYF
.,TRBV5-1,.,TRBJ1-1,TGCGCCAGCAGCTTGGGAGCAATGAACACTGAAGCTTTCTTT,CASSLGAMNTEAFF
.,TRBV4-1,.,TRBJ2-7,TGCGCCAGCAGCCAAGGGGGGGGGCAATACGAGCAGTACTTC,CASSQGGGQYEQYF
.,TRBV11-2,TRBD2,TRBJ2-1,TGTGCCAGCAGCTCTTGGACTAGCGGGGTTAATGAGCAGTTCTTC,CASSSWTSGVNEQFF
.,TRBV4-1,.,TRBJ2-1,TGCGCCAGCAGCCAAGATGCAAAATACAATGAGCAGTTCTTC,CASSQDAKYNEQFF
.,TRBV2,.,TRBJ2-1,TGTGCCAGCAGGGAAGGGATTAGCTCCTACAATGAGCAGTTCTTC,CASREGISSYNEQFF
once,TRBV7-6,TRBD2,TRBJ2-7,TGTGCCAGCAGCCCAGGGACTAGCGGGACCTACGAGCAGTACTTC,CASSPGTSGTYEQYF
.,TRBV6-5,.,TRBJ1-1,TGTGCCAGCAGTAACCTCCTCCAGGACACTGAAGCTTTCTTT,CASSNLLQDTEAFF
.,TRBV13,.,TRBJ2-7,TGTGCCAGCAGCTTAGCGGGGCCGGGGGAGGAGCAGTACTTC,CASSLAGPGEEQYF
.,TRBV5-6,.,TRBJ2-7,TGTGCCAGCAGCTTTCTCACGGACTACGAGCAGTACTTC,CASSFLTDYEQYF
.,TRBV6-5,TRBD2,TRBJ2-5,TGTGCCAGCAGTTACCCAGCGGGGGAGACCCAGTACTTC,CASSYPAGETQYF
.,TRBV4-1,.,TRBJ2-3,TGCGCCAGCAGCCAAGATCCTAGCGGCACAGATACGCAGTATTTT,CASSQDPSGTDTQYF
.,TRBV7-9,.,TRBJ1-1,TGTGCCAGCAGCCCACCTATTGTGGGCTTTGATACTGAAGCTTTCTTT,CASSPPIVGFDTEAFF
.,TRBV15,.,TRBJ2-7,TGTGCCACCCGGGCGGGAATCAGCTCCTACGAGCAGTACTTC,CATRAGISSYEQYF
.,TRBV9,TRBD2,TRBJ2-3,TGTGCCAGCAGCGTAGGCCCATTGCCTGGGCTAGCGGGGGATACAGATACGCAGTATTTT,CASSVGPLPGLAGDTDTQYF
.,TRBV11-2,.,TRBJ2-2,TGTGCCAGCAGCCTAGGTATAACGCTGGTGAGAGAGACCGGGGAGCTGTTTTTT,CASSLGITLVRETGELFF
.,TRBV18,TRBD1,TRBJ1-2,TGTGCCAGCTCACTAGGACAGGGTTTCGGTGCCACCTTC,CASSLGQGFGATF
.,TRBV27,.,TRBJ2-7,TGTGCCAGCAGTCCATTCCCCAGTAGGGCCTACGAGCAGTACTTC,CASSPFPSRAYEQYF
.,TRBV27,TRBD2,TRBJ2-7,TGTGCCAGCAGTTTGAGGACTAGTACCGACGAGCAGTACTTC,CASSLRTSTDEQYF
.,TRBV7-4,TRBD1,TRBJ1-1,TGTGCCAGCAGCTCAGGGGGCCCTGAAGCTTTCTTT,CASSSGGPEAFF
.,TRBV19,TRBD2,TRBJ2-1,TGTGCCAGTAGTCCGGGACTAGCGGGAGGGTACAATGAGCAGTTCTTC,CASSPGLAGGYNEQFF
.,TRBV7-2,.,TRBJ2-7,TGTGCCAGCAGCTTAGCGCCAGGGCTCTACGAGCAGTACTTC,CASSLAPGLYEQYF
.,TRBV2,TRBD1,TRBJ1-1,TGTGCCAGCAGTGACCCTGACAGGGATGAAAGTAACACTGAAGCTTTCTTT,CASSDPDRDESNTEAFF
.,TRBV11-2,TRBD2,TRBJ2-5,TGTGCCAGCAGCTTCCCTTTACTAGCGGGAGAGACCCAGTACTTC,CASSFPLLAGETQYF
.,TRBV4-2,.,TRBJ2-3,TGTGCCAGCAGGCGTACAGATACGCAGTATTTT,CASRRTDTQYF
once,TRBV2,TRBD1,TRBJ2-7,TGTGCCAGCAGTGAAGGCCGGGACAGACCCTACGAGCAGTACTTC,CASSEGRDRPYEQYF
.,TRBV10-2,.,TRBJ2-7,TGCGCCAGCAGTGCGGGGCACGAGCAGTACTTC,CASSAGHEQYF
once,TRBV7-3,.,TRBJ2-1,TGTGCCAGCAGCCCAGACAGAAGCTCCTACAATGAGCAGTTCTTC,CASSPDRSSYNEQFF
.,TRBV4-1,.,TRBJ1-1,TGCGCCAGCAGCCAACACCCCCACCCGTGGGCACACGAAGCTTTCTTT,CASSQHPHPWAHEAFF
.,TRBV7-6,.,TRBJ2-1,TGTGCCAGCAGCCTTGATGAATACAATGAGCAGTTCTTC,CASSLDEYNEQFF
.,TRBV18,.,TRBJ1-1,TGTGCCAGCTCATCTCTGGACAGCCCCCTCGGGATTTACACTGAAGCTTTCTTT,CASSSLDSPLGIYTEAFF
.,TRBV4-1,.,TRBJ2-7,TGCGCCAGCAGCTTAACCGGGGGCTACGAGCAGTACTTC,CASSLTGGYEQYF
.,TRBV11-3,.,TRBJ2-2,TGTGCCAGCAGAGCCGGGGAGCTGTTTTTT,CASRAGELFF
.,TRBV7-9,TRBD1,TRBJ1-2,TGTGCCAGCAGACCGGGCTGGGACAGGGGGTATGGTGGCTACACCTTC,CASRPGWDRGYGGYTF
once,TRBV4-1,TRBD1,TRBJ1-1,TGCGCCAGCAGCCAAATGGACAGGGGTAAGACTGAAGCTTTCTTT,CASSQMDRGKTEAFF
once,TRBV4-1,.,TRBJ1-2,TGCGCCAGCAGCCCGCAGGTGAGCCTCGGCCTTGGCTACACCTTC,CASSPQVSLGLGYTF
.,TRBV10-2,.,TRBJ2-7,TGCGCCAGCAGTGAGCCGGGTTCATCCTACGAGCAGTACTTC,CASSEPGSSYEQYF
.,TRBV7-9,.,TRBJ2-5,TGTGCCAGCAGCTTCGTGTCGGGGCCAGGGGAGACCCAGTACTTC,CASSFVSGPGETQYF